These T cell receptor beta chains were read from a single sample in a study of blood T cell repertoires in COVID-19. Sequencing was performed with immunoSEQ multiplex PCR; in TCRdb, only in-frame clones are kept and a portion is missing. This sample has about 52,000 clones, with roughly nine tenths found just once. The sample taken for sequencing was peripheral blood. These receptors were taken from a man of 80 years or more with active or convalescent COVID-19. Each CDR3 is given with its conserved first and last residue. The D gene is left open where the match is weak. Clone size, where shown, is once, few, many, or a class for clones that have expanded.

CDR3nt | CDR3aa | v_gene | d_gene | j_gene | abundance
TGTGCCAGCAGTTACATGTCGCGGGAATTAGCCCTCCACTTT | CASSYMSRELALHF | TRBV6-5 | - | TRBJ1-6 | -
TGTGCCACCAGCAGGGGACCAATCAGGGGTCACACTGAAGCTTTCTTT | CATSRGPIRGHTEAFF | TRBV15 | - | TRBJ1-1 | -
TGTGCCTGGAGTCAGGGGGGTGGCGCTTATAGCAATCAGCCCCAGCATTTT | CAWSQGGGAYSNQPQHF | TRBV30 | TRBD1 | TRBJ1-5 | -
TGTGCCAGCAGCCAAGACCCGGGGGGGGTAGAGACCCAGTACTTC | CASSQDPGGVETQYF | TRBV3-1/TRBV3-2 | TRBD2 | TRBJ2-5 | -
TGTGCCAGCAGCTTACGGTCCAGCGGGAACACTGAAGCTTTCTTT | CASSLRSSGNTEAFF | TRBV7-9 | - | TRBJ1-1 | -
TGTGCCAGCAGCTTAGCGGCAGGGGTTAGTGGTGGCTACACCTTC | CASSLAAGVSGGYTF | TRBV7-2 | - | TRBJ1-2 | once
TGTGCCAGCAGCTTAGGAGGTTTGGGCTACAATGAGCAGTTCTTC | CASSLGGLGYNEQFF | TRBV7-2 | - | TRBJ2-1 | -
TGTGCCAGCAGCTTAGTCGGCGGCACGAGCTCTGGAAACACCATATATTTT | CASSLVGGTSSGNTIYF | TRBV7-2 | - | TRBJ1-3 | few
TGTGCCAGCGGAATCCCAACGGCGGGGCTGTTTTTT | CASGIPTAGLFF | TRBV28 | - | TRBJ1-4 | -
TGTGCCAGCAGCTTCGGGAAGTTTCAGCCCCAGCATTTT | CASSFGKFQPQHF | TRBV27 | - | TRBJ1-5 | -
TGTGCCAGTAGTATAGGAGGCGGGACCTACAATGAGCAGTTCTTC | CASSIGGGTYNEQFF | TRBV19 | - | TRBJ2-1 | -
TGTGCCATCAGTGGAGGGAATATCTACACCTTC | CAISGGNIYTF | TRBV10-3 | - | TRBJ1-2 | -
TGTGCCAGTAGTGTCTCCGGGGGATCCTATGGCTACACCTTC | CASSVSGGSYGYTF | TRBV19 | - | TRBJ1-2 | -
TGTGCCAGTAGTTCCTTAGGGGCGGATCAGCCCCAGCATTTT | CASSSLGADQPQHF | TRBV19 | - | TRBJ1-5 | -
TGCAGTGCCGCTTTCGGGGCCCAGTACTTC | CSAAFGAQYF | TRBV20-1 | - | TRBJ2-5 | -
TGTGCCAGCAGTTACTCGAAGGGGGGGCGGGAGACCCAGTACTTC | CASSYSKGGRETQYF | TRBV6-2/TRBV6-3 | - | TRBJ2-5 | -
TGTGCCAGCTCACCACGGCGCGGTGAGGGTGAGCAGTTCTTC | CASSPRRGEGEQFF | TRBV18 | - | TRBJ2-1 | -
TGTGCCAGCTCACAACAGGGGCCGAGGACCGGGGAGCTGTTTTTT | CASSQQGPRTGELFF | TRBV18 | TRBD1 | TRBJ2-2 | -
TGTGCCAGTAGTGGTCAACTGGGCGGGTACGAGCAGTACTTC | CASSGQLGGYEQYF | TRBV19 | - | TRBJ2-7 | -
TGTGCCAGCGGGCTCGGGGACAGGGGCTACGAGCAGTACTTC | CASGLGDRGYEQYF | TRBV6-5 | TRBD1 | TRBJ2-7 | once
TGTGCCAGCAGCCGGGACTCCTCAGGGCAGTATTTT | CASSRDSSGQYF | TRBV6-5 | - | TRBJ2-3 | -
TGTGCCAGCAGCGAGGGCGGGGTGGCCTATAATTCACCCCTCCACTTT | CASSEGGVAYNSPLHF | TRBV9 | - | TRBJ1-6 | -
TGTGCCACAGGCAGGCCCAGGAAAGACACCATATATTTT | CATGRPRKDTIYF | TRBV7-2 | - | TRBJ1-3 | -
TGCGCCAGCAGCTTAGAGGGACAGGGGCAAAATGAAAAACTGTTTTTT | CASSLEGQGQNEKLFF | TRBV5-1 | TRBD1 | TRBJ1-4 | few
TGTGCCAGCAGCTCCCTTCGACACGTCCAAGGGGTACCCCTCCACTTT | CASSSLRHVQGVPLHF | TRBV7-9 | - | TRBJ1-6 | -
TGCGCCAGCAGCTTGGTGGGCAGGGGGCCGAACGAGCAGTACTTC | CASSLVGRGPNEQYF | TRBV5-1 | TRBD1 | TRBJ2-7 | -
TGTGCCAGCAGCTCCAGACAGGCGAGGAACACTGAAGCTTTCTTT | CASSSRQARNTEAFF | TRBV7-2 | - | TRBJ1-1 | -
TGTGCCAGCAGCCCCGGGCGGGACGTCTCCTACAATGAGCAGTTCTTC | CASSPGRDVSYNEQFF | TRBV5-4 | - | TRBJ2-1 | -
TGCGCCAGCAGTGACTTAGGAGGTATCTCCTACGAGCAGTACTTC | CASSDLGGISYEQYF | TRBV10-2 | - | TRBJ2-7 | once
TGTGCCAGCAGTTGGGCGGGGGGCACAGATACGCAGTATTTT | CASSWAGGTDTQYF | TRBV6-6 | TRBD2 | TRBJ2-3 | -
TGTGCCTGGGCGCGCCAGGGGGCAGAATATGGCTACACCTTC | CAWARQGAEYGYTF | TRBV30 | TRBD1 | TRBJ1-2 | -
TGTGCCATAAGAGACAGGACGGACACTGAAGCTTTCTTT | CAIRDRTDTEAFF | TRBV10-3 | - | TRBJ1-1 | -
TGTGCCAGCAGTTGGGACGGAGGGGGCAATCAGCCCCAGCATTTT | CASSWDGGGNQPQHF | TRBV6-5 | - | TRBJ1-5 | -
TGTGCCAGTAGTCAGGATAGGTTAAGCTCCTACGAGCAGTACTTC | CASSQDRLSSYEQYF | TRBV19 | - | TRBJ2-7 | -
TGTGCCAGCAGCTCCTGGGCCACAGATACGCAGTATTTT | CASSSWATDTQYF | TRBV7-8 | - | TRBJ2-3 | -
TGTGCCAGCAGCGTAGAGGGACAGGGGAACTATGGCTACACCTTC | CASSVEGQGNYGYTF | TRBV9 | TRBD1 | TRBJ1-2 | -
TGTGCCAGCAGCCGAACCCAGGGGGCGTCGGGAAACACCATATATTTT | CASSRTQGASGNTIYF | TRBV2 | TRBD1 | TRBJ1-3 | -
TGCGCCAGCAGCCTGACTAACCTCGCGCATGAGCAGTTCTTC | CASSLTNLAHEQFF | TRBV5-1 | - | TRBJ2-1 | -
TGCGCCAGCAGCTTGGGGACTAGCGGGACGGAGCAGTTCTTC | CASSLGTSGTEQFF | TRBV5-1 | TRBD2 | TRBJ2-1 | -
TGTGCTAGCAGTTACCTAGCGGGAATTCCCCACGAGCAGTACTTC | CASSYLAGIPHEQYF | TRBV6-5 | TRBD2 | TRBJ2-7 | -
TGCGCCAGCACCCTAAGGGGGCCGAGGTATGAGCAGTTCTTC | CASTLRGPRYEQFF | TRBV5-1 | TRBD1 | TRBJ2-1 | -
TGTGCCAGCAGTTTATTCGGCAGGGGAAATTCACCCCTCCACTTT | CASSLFGRGNSPLHF | TRBV27 | - | TRBJ1-6 | once
TGTGCCAGCAGCCAAGAGGAGGGGGGGGCCTTGTACGAGCAGTACTTC | CASSQEEGGALYEQYF | TRBV3-1/TRBV3-2 | - | TRBJ2-7 | -
TGTGCCAGCAGCTTAGGTCCGGACAGGGCCGCCGGGGAGCTGTTTTTT | CASSLGPDRAAGELFF | TRBV7-7 | TRBD1 | TRBJ2-2 | -
TGCGCCAGCAGCTTGAAGAGCGGCTACGAGCAGTACTTC | CASSLKSGYEQYF | TRBV5-1 | - | TRBJ2-7 | -
TGCGCCAGCAGCTTGGATCCGGGTTTTCGAGAGACCCAGTACTTC | CASSLDPGFRETQYF | TRBV5-1 | - | TRBJ2-5 | -
TGTGCCAGCAGCAACGTCATTTTCGGCCTAGCGGGGAAAATCCTCTCCTACGAGCAGTACTTC | CASSNVIFGLAGKILSYEQYF | TRBV6-2/TRBV6-3 | TRBD2 | TRBJ2-7 | -
TGTGCCAGCTCACCACAGACAGGGCGGTCGAACACTGAAGCTTTCTTT | CASSPQTGRSNTEAFF | TRBV18 | TRBD1 | TRBJ1-1 | -
TGTGCCACCAGCCCGCCCGGGGGGGTAGCCAAAAACATTCAGTACTTC | CATSPPGGVAKNIQYF | TRBV15 | TRBD2 | TRBJ2-4 | -
TGTGCCAGCAGCCCCCGTACAGGATTTTTGAACATTCAGTACTTC | CASSPRTGFLNIQYF | TRBV6-2/TRBV6-3 | - | TRBJ2-4 | -
TGTGCCAGCAGCTTAGGAGCTAGCAATCAGCCCCAGCATTTT | CASSLGASNQPQHF | TRBV7-9 | - | TRBJ1-5 | -
TGTGCCAGCAGCCCAACAGGGGGCGATTCACCCCTCCACTTT | CASSPTGGDSPLHF | TRBV7-3 | TRBD1 | TRBJ1-6 | -
TGTGCCACCAGTGATAGAGCAGGGATACACTGGCGGGAAAATGAGCAGTTCTTC | CATSDRAGIHWRENEQFF | TRBV24-1 | - | TRBJ2-1 | -